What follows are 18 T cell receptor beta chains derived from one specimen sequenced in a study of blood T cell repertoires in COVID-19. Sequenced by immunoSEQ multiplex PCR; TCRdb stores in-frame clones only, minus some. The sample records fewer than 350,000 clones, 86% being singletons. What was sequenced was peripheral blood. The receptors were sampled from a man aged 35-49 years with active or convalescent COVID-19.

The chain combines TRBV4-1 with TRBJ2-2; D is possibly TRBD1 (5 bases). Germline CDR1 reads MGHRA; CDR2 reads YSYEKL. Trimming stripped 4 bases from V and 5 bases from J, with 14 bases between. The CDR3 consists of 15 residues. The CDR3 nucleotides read TGCGCCAGCAGCCCGGGCCAGGGTGCGACCGGGGAGCTGTTTTTT. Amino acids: CASSPGQGATGELFF.

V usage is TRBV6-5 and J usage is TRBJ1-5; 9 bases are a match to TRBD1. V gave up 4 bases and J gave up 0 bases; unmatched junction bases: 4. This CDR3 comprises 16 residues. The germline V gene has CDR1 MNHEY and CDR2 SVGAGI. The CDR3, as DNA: TGTGCCAGCAGTTTCTGGACAGGGGATAGCAATCAGCCCCAGCATTTT. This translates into CASSFWTGDSNQPQHF.

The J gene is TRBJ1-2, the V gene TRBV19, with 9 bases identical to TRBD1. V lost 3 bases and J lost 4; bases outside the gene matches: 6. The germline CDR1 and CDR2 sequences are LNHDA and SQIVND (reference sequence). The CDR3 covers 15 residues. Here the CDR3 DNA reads TGTGCCAGTAGTATCGACAGGGGGTCGGGCTATGGCTACACCTTC. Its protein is CASSIDRGSGYGYTF.

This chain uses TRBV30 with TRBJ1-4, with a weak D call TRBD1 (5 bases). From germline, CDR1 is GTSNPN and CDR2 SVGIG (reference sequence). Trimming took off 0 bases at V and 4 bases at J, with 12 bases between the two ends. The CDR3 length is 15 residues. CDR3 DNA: TGTGCCTGGAGTGTACTGGACACTAATAATGAAAAACTGTTTTTT. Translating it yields CAWSVLDTNNEKLFF.

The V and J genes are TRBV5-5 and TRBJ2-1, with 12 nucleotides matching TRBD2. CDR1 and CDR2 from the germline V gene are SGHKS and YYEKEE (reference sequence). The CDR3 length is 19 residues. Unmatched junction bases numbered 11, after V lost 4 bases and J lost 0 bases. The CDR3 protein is CASSPTGTSGPHSYNEQFF. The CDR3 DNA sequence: TGTGCCAGCAGCCCAACCGGGACTAGCGGGCCTCACTCCTACAATGAGCAGTTCTTC.

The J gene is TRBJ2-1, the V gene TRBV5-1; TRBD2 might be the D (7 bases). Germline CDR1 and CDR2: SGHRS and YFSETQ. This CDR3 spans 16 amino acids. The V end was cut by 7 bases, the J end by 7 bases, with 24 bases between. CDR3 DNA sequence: TGCGCCAGCGCCCTCTCGTCGGGGGGCCCAAGTAATGAGCAGTTCTTC. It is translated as CASALSSGGPSNEQFF.

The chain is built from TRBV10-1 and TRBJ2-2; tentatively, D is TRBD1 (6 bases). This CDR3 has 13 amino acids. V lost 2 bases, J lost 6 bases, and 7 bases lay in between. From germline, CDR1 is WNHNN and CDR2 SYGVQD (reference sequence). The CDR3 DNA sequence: TGCGCCAGCAGTGAGGCAGGGGCCGGGGAGCTGTTTTTT. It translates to CASSEAGAGELFF.

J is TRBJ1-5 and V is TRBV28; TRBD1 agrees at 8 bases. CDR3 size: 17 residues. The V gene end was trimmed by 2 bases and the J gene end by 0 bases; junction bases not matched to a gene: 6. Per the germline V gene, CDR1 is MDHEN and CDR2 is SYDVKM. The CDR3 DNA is TGTGCCAGCAGTTTACCGACAGGGGCTTATAGCAATCAGCCCCAGCATTTT. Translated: CASSLPTGAYSNQPQHF.

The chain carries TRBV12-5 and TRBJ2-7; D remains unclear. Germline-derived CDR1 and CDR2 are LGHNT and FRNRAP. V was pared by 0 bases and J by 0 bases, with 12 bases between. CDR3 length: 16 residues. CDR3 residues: CASGLVLSLNSYEQYF. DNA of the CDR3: TGTGCTAGTGGTTTGGTACTCTCCCTGAACTCCTACGAGCAGTACTTC. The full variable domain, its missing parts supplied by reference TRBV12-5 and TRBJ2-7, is DARVTQTPRHKVTEMGQEVTMRCQPILGHNTVFWYRQTMMQGLELLAYFRNRAPLDDSGMPKDRFSAEMPDATLATLKIQPSEPRDSAVYFCASGLVLSLNSYEQYFGPGTRLTVT.

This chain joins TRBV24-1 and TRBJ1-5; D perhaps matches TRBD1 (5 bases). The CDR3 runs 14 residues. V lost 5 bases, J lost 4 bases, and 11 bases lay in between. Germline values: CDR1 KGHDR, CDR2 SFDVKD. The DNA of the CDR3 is TGTGCCACCAGTGGGGCCGGGGGTAATCAGCCCCAGCATTTT. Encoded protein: CATSGAGGNQPQHF.

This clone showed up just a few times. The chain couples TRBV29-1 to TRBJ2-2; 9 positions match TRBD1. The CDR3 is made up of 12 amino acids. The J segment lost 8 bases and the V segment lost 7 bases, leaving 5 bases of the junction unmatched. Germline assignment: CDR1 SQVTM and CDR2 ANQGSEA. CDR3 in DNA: TGCAGCGCTCCGGACAGGGGAGGGGAGCTGTTTTTT. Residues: CSAPDRGGELFF.

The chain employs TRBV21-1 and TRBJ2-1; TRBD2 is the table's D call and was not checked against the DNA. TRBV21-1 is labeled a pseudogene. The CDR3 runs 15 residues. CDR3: CASSKGRVLFDEQFF. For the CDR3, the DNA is TGTGCCAGCAGCAAAGGGCGGGTGTTGTTCGATGAGCAGTTCTTC.

Here the CDR3 reads CASSSWTGGSSGYTF. Written as DNA, the CDR3 is TGTGCCAGCAGCTCTTGGACAGGGGGATCAAGTGGCTACACCTTC. V usage is TRBV3-1 (or the pseudogene TRBV3-2) and J usage is TRBJ1-2; TRBD1 aligns across 10 bases. This CDR3 contains 15 residues. V was clipped by 5 bases and J by 7 bases; unmatched bases: 10. Germline V CDR1 and CDR2: LGHDT, YNNKEL (reference sequence).

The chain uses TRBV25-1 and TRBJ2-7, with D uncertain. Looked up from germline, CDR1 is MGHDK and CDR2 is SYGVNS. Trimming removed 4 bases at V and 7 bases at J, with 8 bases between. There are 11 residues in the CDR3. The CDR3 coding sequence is TGTGCCAGCAGTGCGTACAGAGAGCAGTACTTC. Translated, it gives CASSAYREQYF.

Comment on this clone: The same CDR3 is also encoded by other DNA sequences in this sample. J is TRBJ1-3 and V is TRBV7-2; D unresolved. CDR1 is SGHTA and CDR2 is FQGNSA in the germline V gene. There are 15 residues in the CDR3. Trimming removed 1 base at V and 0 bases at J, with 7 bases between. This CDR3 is CASSLDRFSGNTIYF. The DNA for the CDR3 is TGTGCCAGCAGCTTAGACAGATTCTCTGGAAACACCATATATTTT.

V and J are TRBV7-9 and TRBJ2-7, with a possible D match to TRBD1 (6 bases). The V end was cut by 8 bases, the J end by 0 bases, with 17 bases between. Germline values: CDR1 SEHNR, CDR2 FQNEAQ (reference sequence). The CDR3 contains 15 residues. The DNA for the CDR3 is TGTGCCAGCGGTATTGACAGGCGCGACTCCTACGAGCAGTACTTC. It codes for CASGIDRRDSYEQYF.

The CDR3 sequence is CASSLTAVTYEQYF. The CDR3 DNA reads TGTGCCAGCAGCTTAACAGCGGTGACCTACGAGCAGTACTTC. The chain uses TRBV7-2 and TRBJ2-7; possibly TRBD2 for D (5 bases). V shed 2 bases and J shed 2 bases, with 10 bases lying between them. CDR3 size: 14 residues. Germline V gene lookup returns CDR1 SGHTA and CDR2 FQGNSA.

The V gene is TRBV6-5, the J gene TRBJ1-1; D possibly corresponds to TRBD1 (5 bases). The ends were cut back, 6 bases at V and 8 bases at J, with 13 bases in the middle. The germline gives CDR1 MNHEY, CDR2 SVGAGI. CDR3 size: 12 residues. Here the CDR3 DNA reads TGTGCCAGCAGGAGGAGGGGCGACGAAGCTTTCTTT. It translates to CASRRRGDEAFF.